These 25 T cell receptor beta chains came from one sample sequenced in a study of T-cell memory formation after mild COVID-19. MiXCR, run by TCRdb on the 5' RACE reads, gives a single entry per CDR3 protein. Here the sample spans fewer than 140,000 distinct CDR3 sequences, 12% being singletons. Sequences were obtained from PBMCs or a T cell subset sorted from them (not recorded which). The receptors here all came from an adult woman who had mild COVID-19 (a few samples of this study predate the infection). Cell type and time point are not known.

The rearrangement uses TRBV11-2 and TRBJ2-1; no reliable D call. Germline V lookup: CDR1 SGHAT, CDR2 FQNNGV. Trimming pared 5 bases from V and 10 bases from J, leaving 15 bases between. The CDR3 extends over 13 amino acids. The CDR3 here is CASSPPMPGEQFF. Written as DNA, the CDR3 is TGTGCCAGCAGCCCTCCAATGCCCGGGGAGCAGTTCTTC.

This clonotype was counted ten times or more. The chain is built from TRBV7-6 and TRBJ1-6; 7 positions agree with TRBD1. The V and J ends lost 5 bases and 6 bases, in that order; junction bases with no gene match: 1. Germline V lookup: CDR1 SGHVS, CDR2 FNYEAQ. The CDR3 consists of 13 residues. Here the CDR3 DNA reads TGTGCCAGCAGCCAGGGGGGTAATTCACCCCTCCACTTT. This sequence encodes CASSQGGNSPLHF.

This clonotype has just a few counts. The J gene is TRBJ2-7, the V gene TRBV5-1; no clear D. Germline V CDR1 and CDR2: SGHRS, YFSETQ. Trimming pared 4 bases from V and 7 bases from J, leaving 18 bases between. The CDR3 has 14 amino acids. DNA of the CDR3: TGCGCCAGCAGCCATTACAACTCGCCCTGGGAGCAGTACTTC. It yields the protein CASSHYNSPWEQYF.

This clonotype was seen repeatedly, ten times or more. This chain joins TRBV9 and TRBJ2-7, with D unresolved. With 4 bases removed from V and 3 bases from J, the gap between germline ends came to 17 bases. The length of the CDR3 is 15 residues. Germline lookup yields CDR1 SGDLS and CDR2 YYNGEE. The CDR3 here is CASSQLDDGDYEQYF. For the CDR3, the DNA is TGTGCCAGCAGCCAGTTAGATGACGGAGACTACGAGCAGTACTTC.

A few counts support this clonotype. The chain carries TRBV6-2 or TRBV6-3 and TRBJ2-1; D remains ambiguous. CDR3 length equals 11 residues. The germline V and J ends were trimmed by 6 bases and 6 bases, with 6 bases remaining between them. In germline, CDR1 is MNHEY, CDR2 SVGEGT. This CDR3 is CASRERNEQFF. Written as DNA, the CDR3 is TGTGCCAGCAGAGAGCGCAATGAGCAGTTCTTC.

This chain joins TRBV9 and TRBJ2-3, with D perhaps given as TRBD1 or TRBD2 (5 bases each). Looked up from germline, CDR1 is SGDLS and CDR2 is YYNGEE. Deletions cut 5 bases from V and 4 bases from J, with 17 bases between. The CDR3 is 15 amino acids. DNA of the CDR3: TGTGCCAGCAGTGAAACCGGGACCAACTCAGATACGCAGTATTTT. Its translation: CASSETGTNSDTQYF.

A few counts support this clonotype. The chain uses TRBV7-9 and TRBJ2-7; D is unresolved. V lost 5 bases, J lost 6 bases, and 8 bases lay in between. The CDR3 sequence is 11 residues long. CDR1 and CDR2 from the germline V gene are SEHNR and FQNEAQ (reference sequence). CDR3 sequence reads: CASSTHGEQYF. The CDR3 DNA is TGTGCCAGCAGCACCCACGGCGAGCAGTACTTC.

The genes are TRBV7-9 and TRBJ2-7, with 11 bases matching TRBD1. This CDR3 is built from 18 residues. Germline CDR1 is SEHNR and CDR2 is FQNEAQ (reference sequence). J lost 5 bases, V lost 5 bases, and 17 bases had no gene match. CDR3 loop: CASSHGLFGTGGVDEQYF. The CDR3 DNA sequence: TGTGCCAGCAGCCACGGACTGTTTGGGACAGGGGGTGTCGACGAGCAGTACTTC.

V is TRBV24-1 and J is TRBJ2-3; D uncertain. Per the germline V gene, CDR1 is KGHDR and CDR2 is SFDVKD. CDR3 size: 12 residues. The V gene lost 1 base and the J gene lost 4 bases, with 2 bases spanning the gap. CDR3 in amino acids: CATSDFPDTQYF. CDR3 coding DNA: TGTGCCACCAGTGATTTCCCAGATACGCAGTATTTT.

The gene calls are TRBV5-5 and TRBJ2-1; 11 bases align to TRBD2. V lost 4 bases, J lost 9 bases, and 12 bases stayed unmatched. Germline CDR1 is SGHKS and CDR2 is YYEKEE (reference sequence). This CDR3 region has 16 residues. The CDR3 DNA follows: TGTGCCAGCAGCGTGTCTAGCGGGGGGCCAGAACCTGAGCAGTTCTTC. Protein: CASSVSSGGPEPEQFF. Variable domain in full (rest from reference TRBV5-5 and TRBJ2-1): DAGVTQSPTHLIKTRGQQVTLRCSPISGHKSVSWYQQVLGQGPQFIFQYYEKEERGRGNFPDRFSARQFPNYSSELNVNALLLGDSALYLCASSVSSGGPEPEQFFGPGTRLTVL.

The DNA of the CDR3 is TGTGCCAGCAGTTACGGGACAATTGGTTACAATGAGCAGTTCTTC. It yields the protein CASSYGTIGYNEQFF. The chain employs TRBV6-5 and TRBJ2-1, with D possibly being TRBD1 (6 bases). The germline V gene has CDR1 MNHEY and CDR2 SVGAGI. Deletions cut 2 bases from V and 4 bases from J, with 12 bases between. This CDR3 comprises 15 residues.

This rearrangement joins TRBV4-2 to TRBJ2-1; TRBD1 or TRBD2 may be the D gene (6 bases each). V was clipped by 2 bases and J by 8 bases, with 16 bases between them. CDR1 is LGHNA, CDR2 YNFKEQ, per germline. CDR3 length: 15 residues. CDR3 amino acids: CASSQNFGGRDEQFF. In DNA, the CDR3 is TGTGCCAGCAGCCAAAACTTTGGGGGGCGAGATGAGCAGTTCTTC.

This chain connects TRBV7-8 to TRBJ2-1; tentatively, D is TRBD2 (6 bases). Germline CDR1 SGHVS, CDR2 FQNEAQ. The CDR3 runs to 16 residues. V was shortened by 0 bases and J by 5 bases, with 14 bases between the two germline ends. For the CDR3, the DNA is TGTGCCAGCAGCTTAGCGTATGTCGGGACTGACAATGAGCAGTTCTTC. Protein product: CASSLAYVGTDNEQFF.

The V gene is TRBV7-6, the J gene TRBJ2-1; 9 nucleotides match TRBD2. This CDR3 is 20 amino acids long. Germline V gene sequence: CDR1 SGHVS, CDR2 FNYEAQ. V lost 5 bases, J lost 0 bases, and 17 bases stayed unmatched. The CDR3 nucleotides read TGTGCCAGCAGCCCAGCGGGAAGACTAGCGGTCCTGAGCTCCTACAATGAGCAGTTCTTC. It codes for CASSPAGRLAVLSSYNEQFF. The full variable domain, rest sourced from reference TRBV7-6 and TRBJ2-1, is GAGVSQSPRYKVTKRGQDVALRCDPISGHVSLYWYRQALGQGPEFLTYFNYEAQQDKSGLPNDRFSAERPEGSISTLTIQRTEQRDSAMYRCASSPAGRLAVLSSYNEQFFGPGTRLTVL.

The CDR3 region is CASSPTANYGYTF. The CDR3 DNA reads as TGTGCCAGCAGCCCTACAGCTAACTATGGCTACACCTTC. This chain links TRBV12-3 or TRBV12-4 with TRBJ1-2; D unresolved. This CDR3 spans 13 amino acids. Trimming took off 6 bases at V and 0 bases at J, with 8 bases between the two ends.

This chain connects TRBV9 to TRBJ1-2; TRBD1 aligns across 7 bases. The V and J ends lost 0 bases and 12 bases, in that order; junction bases with no gene match: 14. From germline, CDR1 is SGDLS and CDR2 YYNGEE. This CDR3 spans 15 amino acids. The CDR3, as DNA: TGTGCCAGCAGCGTAGATGGGCAGGGGGTAAACGAGGACACCTTC. Residues: CASSVDGQGVNEDTF.

This chain joins TRBV7-9 and TRBJ2-7; a weak D match, TRBD2 (5 bases). The germline gives CDR1 SEHNR, CDR2 FQNEAQ (reference sequence). This CDR3 is built from 14 residues. Trimming stripped 6 bases from V and 0 bases from J, with 12 bases between. CDR3 region: CASRPPGSSYEQYF. DNA for the CDR3: TGTGCCAGCAGGCCGCCGGGGAGCTCCTACGAGCAGTACTTC.

This clonotype was observed a few times. This chain joins TRBV12-3 or TRBV12-4 and TRBJ1-1, with D uncertain. V gave up 3 bases and J gave up 5 bases, with 7 bases separating them. This CDR3 contains 12 residues. The CDR3 coding sequence is TGTGCCAGCAGTTTGGCAAGGACTGAAGCTTTCTTT. Translating it yields CASSLARTEAFF.

This clonotype was observed a handful of times. The chain has TRBV18 and TRBJ2-7; TRBD1 matches at 7 bases. Germline CDR1 KGHSH, CDR2 LQKENI. V gave up 8 bases and J gave up 4 bases; unmatched junction bases: 8. CDR3 length equals 13 residues. The CDR3 DNA follows: TGTGCCAGCACGACAGGGTATCCGTACGAGCAGTACTTC. It is translated as CASTTGYPYEQYF.

This clonotype was counted only a few times. The rearrangement links TRBV12-3 or TRBV12-4 to TRBJ1-2; no firm D call. CDR3 length: 15 residues. V lost 6 bases and J 1 base, leaving 15 bases between the germline ends. The CDR3 reads CASSARPYYNYGYTF. In DNA, the CDR3 is TGTGCCAGCAGCGCCCGGCCATATTATAACTATGGCTACACCTTC.

This clonotype was detected ten times or more. This rearrangement joins TRBV24-1 to TRBJ2-1; 7 nucleotides match TRBD2. The V gene's germline CDR1 is KGHDR and CDR2 SFDVKD. The CDR3 runs to 14 residues. The ends lost 4 bases at V and 7 bases at J; junction bases unmatched: 6. The CDR3 region is CATSEYGGSNEQFF. CDR3 coding DNA: TGTGCCACCAGTGAGTATGGCGGGAGTAATGAGCAGTTCTTC.

The rearrangement joins TRBV7-9 to TRBJ2-5, with 7 bases matching TRBD2. Germline loops: CDR1 SEHNR, CDR2 FQNEAQ (reference sequence). The CDR3 is 14 residues long. The V segment lost 5 bases and the J segment 5 bases; nucleotides outside the gene matches: 8. The DNA of the CDR3 is TGTGCCAGCAGCCCCCGACTAGCTGACGAGACCCAGTACTTC. Residues: CASSPRLADETQYF.

The chain joins TRBV7-6 to TRBJ2-7; D is perhaps TRBD1 (6 bases). The V and J ends lost 5 bases and 0 bases respectively, with 17 bases between them. Germline-derived CDR1 and CDR2 are SGHVS and FNYEAQ. The CDR3 spans 16 residues. Written as DNA, the CDR3 is TGTGCCAGCAGCGGACCGGGACATCCGACCTCCTACGAGCAGTACTTC. This translates into CASSGPGHPTSYEQYF.

V is TRBV7-2 and J is TRBJ2-7; D gene unclear. V was pared by 2 bases and J by 3 bases, with 17 bases between. Germline V gene data show CDR1 as SGHTA and CDR2 as FQGNSA. CDR3 size: 16 residues. The CDR3 DNA is TGTGCCAGCAGCTTAAATTACGGTAAAGGGATCTACGAGCAGTACTTC. Translation gives CASSLNYGKGIYEQYF.

The sample holds a few counts of this clonotype. The V call is TRBV4-1, the J call TRBJ2-5; 9 bases fit TRBD1. V shed 3 bases and J 5 bases; nucleotides not matched to a gene: 4. This CDR3 is 14 amino acids long. Germline CDR1 is MGHRA and CDR2 is YSYEKL. The CDR3 reads CASSHLTGGETQYF. In DNA form, the CDR3 reads TGCGCCAGCAGCCACCTGACAGGGGGTGAGACCCAGTACTTC.